The subject of this entry is one T cell receptor (beta chain). Its target is unknown. This entry belongs to a study of cytomegalovirus exposure and HLA in healthy donors. The ends were cut back, 2 bases at V and 3 bases at J, with 17 bases in the middle. CDR1 is SQVTM, CDR2 ANQGSEA, per germline. The CDR3 spans 15 residues. In the PCR, 60 Vbeta and 13 Jbeta primers were used. Some clones are missing from TCRdb's copy, which holds only in-frame ones; the method was immunoSEQ multiplex PCR. In all, the sample yields tens of thousands of clones. Overall study results and limits: There was a cluster of highly shared sequence variants that was likely a sequencing artifact.

The sequence was collected from a female donor in good health and CMV-seropositive. The sample was PBMCs. The chain employs TRBV29-1 and TRBJ2-7; perhaps TRBD2 as D (6 bases). The CDR3 bases are TGCAGCGTTGAAAGGTTGCGGCGGGGAAACTACGAGCAGTACTTC. It yields the protein CSVERLRRGNYEQYF.